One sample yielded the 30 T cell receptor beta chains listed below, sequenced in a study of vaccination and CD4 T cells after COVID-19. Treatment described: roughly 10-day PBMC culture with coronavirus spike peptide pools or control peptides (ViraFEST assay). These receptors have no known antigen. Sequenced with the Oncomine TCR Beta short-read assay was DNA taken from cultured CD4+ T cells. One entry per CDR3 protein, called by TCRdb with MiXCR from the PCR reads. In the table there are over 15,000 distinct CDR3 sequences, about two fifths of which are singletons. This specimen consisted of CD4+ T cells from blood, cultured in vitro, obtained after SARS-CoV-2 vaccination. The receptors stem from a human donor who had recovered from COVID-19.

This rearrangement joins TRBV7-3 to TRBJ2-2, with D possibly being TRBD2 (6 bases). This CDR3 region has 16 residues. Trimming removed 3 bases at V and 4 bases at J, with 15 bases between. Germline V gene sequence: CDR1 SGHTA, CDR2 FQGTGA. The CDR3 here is CASSLNGGRSTGELFF. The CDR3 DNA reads TGTGCCAGCAGCTTGAATGGAGGGCGAAGCACCGGGGAGCTGTTTTTT. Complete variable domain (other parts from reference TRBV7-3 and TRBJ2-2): GAGVSQTPSNKVTEKGKYVELRCDPISGHTALYWYRQSLGQGPEFLIYFQGTGAADDSGLPNDRFFAVRPEGSVSTLKIQRTERGDSAVYLCASSLNGGRSTGELFFGEGSRLTVL.

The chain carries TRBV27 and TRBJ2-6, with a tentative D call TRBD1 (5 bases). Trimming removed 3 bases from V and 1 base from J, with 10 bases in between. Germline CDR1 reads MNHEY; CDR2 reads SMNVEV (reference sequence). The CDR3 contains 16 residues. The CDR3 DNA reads TGTGCCAGCAGTTTTCCCAGGACATCTGGGGCCAACGTCCTGACTTTC. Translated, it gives CASSFPRTSGANVLTF.

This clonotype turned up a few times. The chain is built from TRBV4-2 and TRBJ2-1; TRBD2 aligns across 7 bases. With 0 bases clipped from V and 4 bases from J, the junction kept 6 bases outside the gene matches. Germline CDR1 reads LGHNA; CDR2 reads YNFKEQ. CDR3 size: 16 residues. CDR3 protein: CASSQEAGVGYNEQFF. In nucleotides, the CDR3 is TGTGCCAGCAGCCAAGAGGCGGGAGTGGGTTACAATGAGCAGTTCTTC.

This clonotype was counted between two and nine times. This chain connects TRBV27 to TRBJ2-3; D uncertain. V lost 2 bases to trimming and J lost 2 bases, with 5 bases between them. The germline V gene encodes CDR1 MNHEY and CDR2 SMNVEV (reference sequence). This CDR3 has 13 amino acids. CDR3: CASSLGDTDTQYF. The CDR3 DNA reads TGTGCCAGCAGTTTAGGTGACACAGATACGCAGTATTTT.

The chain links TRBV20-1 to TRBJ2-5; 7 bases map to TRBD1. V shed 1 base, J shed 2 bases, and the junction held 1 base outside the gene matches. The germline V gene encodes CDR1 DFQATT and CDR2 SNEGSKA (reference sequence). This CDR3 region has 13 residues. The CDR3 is CSARVQGQETQYF. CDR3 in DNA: TGCAGTGCTAGAGTACAGGGGCAAGAGACCCAGTACTTC.

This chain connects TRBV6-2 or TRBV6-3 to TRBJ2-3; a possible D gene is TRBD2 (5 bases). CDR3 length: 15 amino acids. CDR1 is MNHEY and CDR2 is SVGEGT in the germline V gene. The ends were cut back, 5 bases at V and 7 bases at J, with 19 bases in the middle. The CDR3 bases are TGTGCCAGCAGTCACCACCCTCAACTAGGCCATACGCAGTATTTT. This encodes CASSHHPQLGHTQYF.

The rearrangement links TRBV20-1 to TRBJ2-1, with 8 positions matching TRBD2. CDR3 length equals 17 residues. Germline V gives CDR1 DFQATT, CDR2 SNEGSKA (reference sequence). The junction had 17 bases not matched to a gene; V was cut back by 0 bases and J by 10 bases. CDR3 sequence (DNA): TGCAGTGCTAGAGATGGCCCCGGCGGGAGGAGTACAGGAGAGCAGTTCTTC. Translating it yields CSARDGPGGRSTGEQFF.

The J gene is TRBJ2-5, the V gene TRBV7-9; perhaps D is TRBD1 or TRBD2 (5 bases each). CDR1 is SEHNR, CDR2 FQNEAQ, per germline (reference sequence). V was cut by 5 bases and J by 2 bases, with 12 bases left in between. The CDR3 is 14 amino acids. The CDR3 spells CASSPGTVQETQYF. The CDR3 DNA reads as TGTGCCAGCAGCCCCGGGACGGTTCAAGAGACCCAGTACTTC.

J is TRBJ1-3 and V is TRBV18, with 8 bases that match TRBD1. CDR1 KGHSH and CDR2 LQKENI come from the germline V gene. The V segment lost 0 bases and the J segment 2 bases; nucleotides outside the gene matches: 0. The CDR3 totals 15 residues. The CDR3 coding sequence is TGTGCCAGCTCACCACCGGACAGGGCTGGAAACACCATATATTTT. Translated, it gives CASSPPDRAGNTIYF.

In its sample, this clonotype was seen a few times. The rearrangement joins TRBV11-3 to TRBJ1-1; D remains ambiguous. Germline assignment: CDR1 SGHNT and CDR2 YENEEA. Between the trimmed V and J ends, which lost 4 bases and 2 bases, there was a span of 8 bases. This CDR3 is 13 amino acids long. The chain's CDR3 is CASSYGSNTEAFF. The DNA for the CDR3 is TGTGCCAGCAGCTACGGGTCCAACACTGAAGCTTTCTTT. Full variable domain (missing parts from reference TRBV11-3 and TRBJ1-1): EAGVVQSPRYKIIEKKQPVAFWCNPISGHNTLYWYLQNLGQGPELLIRYENEEAVDDSQLPKDRFSAERLKGVDSTLKIQPAELGDSAVYLCASSYGSNTEAFFGQGTRLTVV.

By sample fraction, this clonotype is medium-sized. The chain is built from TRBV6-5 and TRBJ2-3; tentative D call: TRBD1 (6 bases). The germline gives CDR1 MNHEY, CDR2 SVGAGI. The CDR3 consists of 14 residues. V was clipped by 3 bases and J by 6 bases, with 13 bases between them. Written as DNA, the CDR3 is TGTGCCAGCAGTTATCAGGGGCCACCGGATACGCAGTATTTT. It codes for CASSYQGPPDTQYF.

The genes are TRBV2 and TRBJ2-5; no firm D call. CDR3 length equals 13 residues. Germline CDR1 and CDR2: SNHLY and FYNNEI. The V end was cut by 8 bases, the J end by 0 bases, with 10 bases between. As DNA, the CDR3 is TGTGCCAGCTTATTGGAATACCAAGAGACCCAGTACTTC. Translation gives CASLLEYQETQYF.

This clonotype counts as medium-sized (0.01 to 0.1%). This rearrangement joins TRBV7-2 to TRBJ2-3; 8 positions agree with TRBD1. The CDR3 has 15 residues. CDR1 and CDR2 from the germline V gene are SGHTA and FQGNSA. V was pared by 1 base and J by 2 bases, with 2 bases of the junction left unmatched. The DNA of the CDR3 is TGTGCCAGCAGCTTAGGGACAGGGCACACAGATACGCAGTATTTT. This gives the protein CASSLGTGHTDTQYF.

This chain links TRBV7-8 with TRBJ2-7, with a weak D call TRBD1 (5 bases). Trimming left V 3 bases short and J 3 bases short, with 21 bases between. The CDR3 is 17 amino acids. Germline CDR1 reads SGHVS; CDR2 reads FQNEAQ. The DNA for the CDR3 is TGTGCCAGCAGCTTGATCTTGGACAACCCCAAAGACTACGAGCAGTACTTC. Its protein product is CASSLILDNPKDYEQYF. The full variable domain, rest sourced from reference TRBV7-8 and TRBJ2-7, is GAGVSQSPRYKVAKRGQDVALRCDPISGHVSLFWYQQALGQGPEFLTYFQNEAQLDKSGLPSDRFFAERPEGSVSTLKIQRTQQEDSAVYLCASSLILDNPKDYEQYFGPGTRLTVT.

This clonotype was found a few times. For the CDR3, the DNA is TGTGCCAGCAGTCTGACCTTTGGGAGCGGGAGAGGGTGGGGTGGTGAGCAGTTCTTC. Translated: CASSLTFGSGRGWGGEQFF. The chain is built from TRBV28 and TRBJ2-1; TRBD2 matches 8 bases. The CDR3 totals 19 residues. V lost 5 bases, J lost 9 bases, and 24 bases stayed unmatched. CDR1 and CDR2 from the germline V gene are MDHEN and SYDVKM.

The DNA for the CDR3 is TGTGCCAGCAGCCAACAGGGGCGCAAAGAGACCCAGTACTTC. Encoded protein: CASSQQGRKETQYF. The chain has TRBV6-1 and TRBJ2-5; TRBD1 agrees at 7 bases. With 6 bases clipped from V and 3 bases from J, the junction kept 7 bases outside the gene matches. The CDR3 runs 14 residues. From germline, CDR1 is MNHNS and CDR2 SASEGT.

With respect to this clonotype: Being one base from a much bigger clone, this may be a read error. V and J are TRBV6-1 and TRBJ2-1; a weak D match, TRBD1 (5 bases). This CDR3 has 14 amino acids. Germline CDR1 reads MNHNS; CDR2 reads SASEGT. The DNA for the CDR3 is TGTACCATCCCGGACAAGCTTCCCGACAATGAGCAGTTCTTC. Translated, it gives CTIPDKLPDNEQFF.

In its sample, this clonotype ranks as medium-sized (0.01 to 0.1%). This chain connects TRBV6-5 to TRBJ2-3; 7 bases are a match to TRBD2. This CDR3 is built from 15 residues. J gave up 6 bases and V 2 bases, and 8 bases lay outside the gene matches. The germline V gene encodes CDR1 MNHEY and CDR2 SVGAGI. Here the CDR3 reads CASSYGSPRGDTQYF. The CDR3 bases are TGTGCCAGCAGTTACGGGTCCCCGCGGGGGGATACGCAGTATTTT.

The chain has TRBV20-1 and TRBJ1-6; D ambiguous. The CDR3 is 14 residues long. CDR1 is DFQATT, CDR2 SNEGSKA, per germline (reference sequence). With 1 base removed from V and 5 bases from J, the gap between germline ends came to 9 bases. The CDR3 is CSARVTTNNSPLHF. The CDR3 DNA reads TGCAGTGCTAGAGTGACAACTAATAATTCACCCCTCCACTTT.

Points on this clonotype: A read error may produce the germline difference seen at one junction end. In DNA, the CDR3 is TGCGCCAGCAGCTCGGCGGGACAGGGGAGTGGAGATACGCAGTATTTT. Amino acids: CASSSAGQGSGDTQYF. This chain links TRBV7-9 with TRBJ2-3; 10 bases are a match to TRBD1. Per the germline V gene, CDR1 is SEHNR and CDR2 is FQNEAQ (reference sequence). The CDR3 contains 16 residues.

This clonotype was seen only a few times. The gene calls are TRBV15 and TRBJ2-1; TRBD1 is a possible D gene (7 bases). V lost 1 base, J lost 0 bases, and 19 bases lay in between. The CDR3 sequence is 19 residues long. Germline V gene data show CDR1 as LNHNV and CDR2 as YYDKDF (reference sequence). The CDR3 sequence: CATSRGRGAQRSSYNEQFF. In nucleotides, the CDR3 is TGTGCCACCAGCAGAGGCAGGGGGGCACAAAGAAGCTCCTACAATGAGCAGTTCTTC.

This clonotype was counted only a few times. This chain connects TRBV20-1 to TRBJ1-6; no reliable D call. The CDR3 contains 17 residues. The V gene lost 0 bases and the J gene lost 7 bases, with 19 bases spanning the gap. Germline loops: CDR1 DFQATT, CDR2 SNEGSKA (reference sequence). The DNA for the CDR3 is TGCAGTGCTAGAGATCGGGAGGTCTTCCGTCTGAATTCACCCCTCCACTTT. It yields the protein CSARDREVFRLNSPLHF.

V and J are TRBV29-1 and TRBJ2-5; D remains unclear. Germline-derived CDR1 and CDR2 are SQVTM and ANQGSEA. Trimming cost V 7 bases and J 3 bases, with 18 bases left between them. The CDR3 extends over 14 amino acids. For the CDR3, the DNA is TGCAGCGGCGCTCCAAAACTCGGAGAAGAGACCCAGTACTTC. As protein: CSGAPKLGEETQYF.

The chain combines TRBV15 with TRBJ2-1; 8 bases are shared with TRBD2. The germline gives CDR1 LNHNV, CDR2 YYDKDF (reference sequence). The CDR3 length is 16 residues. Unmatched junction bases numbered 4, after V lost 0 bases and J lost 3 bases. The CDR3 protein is CATSRDLLADYNEQFF. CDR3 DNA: TGTGCCACCAGCAGAGATTTACTAGCGGACTACAATGAGCAGTTCTTC.

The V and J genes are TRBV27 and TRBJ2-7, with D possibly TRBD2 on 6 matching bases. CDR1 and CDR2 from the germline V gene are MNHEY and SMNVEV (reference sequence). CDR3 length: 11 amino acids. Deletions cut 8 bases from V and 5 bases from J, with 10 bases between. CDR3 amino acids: CASGRSNEQYF. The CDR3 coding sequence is TGTGCCAGCGGGAGGTCGAACGAGCAGTACTTC.

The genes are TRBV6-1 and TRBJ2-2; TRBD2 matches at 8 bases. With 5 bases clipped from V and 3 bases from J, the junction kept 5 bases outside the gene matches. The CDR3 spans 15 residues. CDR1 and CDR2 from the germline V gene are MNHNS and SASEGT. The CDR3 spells CASSNSGSYTGELFF. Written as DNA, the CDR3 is TGTGCCAGCAGTAACAGCGGGAGCTACACCGGGGAGCTGTTTTTT.

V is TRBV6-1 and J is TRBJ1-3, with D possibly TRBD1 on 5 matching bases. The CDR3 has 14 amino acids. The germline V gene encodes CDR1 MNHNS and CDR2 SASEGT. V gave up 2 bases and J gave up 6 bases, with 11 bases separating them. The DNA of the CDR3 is TGTGCCAGCAGTGAACGGGGGTTGGAAAACACCATATATTTT. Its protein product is CASSERGLENTIYF.

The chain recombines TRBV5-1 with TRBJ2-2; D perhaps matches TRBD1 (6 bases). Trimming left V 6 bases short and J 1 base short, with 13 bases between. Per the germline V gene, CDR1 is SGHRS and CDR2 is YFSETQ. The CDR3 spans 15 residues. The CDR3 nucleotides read TGCGCCAGCACCACGGGACACGTGAACACCGGGGAGCTGTTTTTT. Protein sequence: CASTTGHVNTGELFF.

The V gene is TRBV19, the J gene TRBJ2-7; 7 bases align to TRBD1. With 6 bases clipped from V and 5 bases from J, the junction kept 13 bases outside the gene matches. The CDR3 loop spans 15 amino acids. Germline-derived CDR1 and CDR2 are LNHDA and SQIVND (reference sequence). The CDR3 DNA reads TGTGCCAGTAGCCCCCGTCGCTTAACAGGGGACGAGCAGTACTTC. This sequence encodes CASSPRRLTGDEQYF.

CDR3 sequence: CASSPPVRDGYTF. CDR3 sequence (DNA): TGTGCCAGCTCACCACCGGTACGCGATGGCTACACCTTC. The chain links TRBV18 to TRBJ1-2; D not resolved. V was shortened by 0 bases and J by 6 bases, with 8 bases between the two germline ends. The germline gives CDR1 KGHSH, CDR2 LQKENI. CDR3 length: 13 residues. The variable domain in full, with the rest retrieved from reference TRBV18 and TRBJ1-2, is NAGVMQNPRHLVRRRGQEARLRCSPMKGHSHVYWYRQLPEEGLKFMVYLQKENIIDESGMPKERFSAEFPKEGPSILRIQQVVRGDSAAYFCASSPPVRDGYTFGSGTRLTVV.